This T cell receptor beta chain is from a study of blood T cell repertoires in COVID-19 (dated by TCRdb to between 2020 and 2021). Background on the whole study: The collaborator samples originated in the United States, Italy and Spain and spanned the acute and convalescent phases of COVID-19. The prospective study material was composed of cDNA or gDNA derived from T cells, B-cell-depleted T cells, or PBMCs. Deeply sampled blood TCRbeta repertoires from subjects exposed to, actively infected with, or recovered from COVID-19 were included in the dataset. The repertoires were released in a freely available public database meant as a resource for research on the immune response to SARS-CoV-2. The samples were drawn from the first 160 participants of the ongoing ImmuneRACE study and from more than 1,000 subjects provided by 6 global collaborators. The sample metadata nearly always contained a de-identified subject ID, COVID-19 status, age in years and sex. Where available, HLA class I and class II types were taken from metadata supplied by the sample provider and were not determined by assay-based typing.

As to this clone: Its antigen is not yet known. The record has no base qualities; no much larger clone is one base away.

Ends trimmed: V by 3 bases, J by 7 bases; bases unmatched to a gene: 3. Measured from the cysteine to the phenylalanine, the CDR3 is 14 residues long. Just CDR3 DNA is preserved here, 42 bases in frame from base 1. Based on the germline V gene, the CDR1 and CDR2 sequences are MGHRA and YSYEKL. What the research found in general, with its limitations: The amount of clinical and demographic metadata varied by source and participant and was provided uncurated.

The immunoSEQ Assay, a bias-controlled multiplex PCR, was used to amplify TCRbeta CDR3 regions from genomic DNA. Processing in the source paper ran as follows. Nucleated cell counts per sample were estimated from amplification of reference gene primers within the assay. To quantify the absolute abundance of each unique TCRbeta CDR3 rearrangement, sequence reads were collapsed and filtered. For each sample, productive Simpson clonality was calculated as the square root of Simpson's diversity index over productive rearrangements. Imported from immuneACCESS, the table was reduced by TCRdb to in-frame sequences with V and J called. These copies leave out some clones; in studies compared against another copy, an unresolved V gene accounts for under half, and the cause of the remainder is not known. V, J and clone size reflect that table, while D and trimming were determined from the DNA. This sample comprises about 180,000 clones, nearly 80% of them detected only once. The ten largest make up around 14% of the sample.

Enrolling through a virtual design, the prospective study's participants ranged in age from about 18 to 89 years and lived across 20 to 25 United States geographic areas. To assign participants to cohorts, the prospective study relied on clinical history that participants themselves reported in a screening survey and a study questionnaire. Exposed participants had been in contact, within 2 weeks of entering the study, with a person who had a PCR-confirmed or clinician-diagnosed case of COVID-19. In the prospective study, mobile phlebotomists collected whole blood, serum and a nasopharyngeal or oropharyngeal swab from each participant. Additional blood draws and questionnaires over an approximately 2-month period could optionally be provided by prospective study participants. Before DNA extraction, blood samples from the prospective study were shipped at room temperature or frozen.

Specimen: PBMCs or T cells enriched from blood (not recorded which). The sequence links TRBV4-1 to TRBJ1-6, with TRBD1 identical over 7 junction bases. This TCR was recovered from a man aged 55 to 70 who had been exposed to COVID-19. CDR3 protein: CASSQGQPNSPLHF. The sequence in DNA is TGCGCCAGCAGCCAGGGACAGCCGAATTCACCCCTCCACTTT.